Listed here are 15 T cell receptor beta chains from one sample, sequenced in a study of T cells expressing NK-cell markers. TCRdb re-analyzed the 5' RACE reads; it lists each CDR3 protein once, without DNA. Recorded for this sample: about 430,000 distinct CDR3 sequences. The specimen sequenced was blood T cells: a sorted CD56 or NKG2C T cell subset, CD4+ or CD8+ T cells, or bulk PBMC T cells (not recorded which). The receptors here all came from a woman between 45 and 60 years old in good health.

CDR3 protein: CASIWGNTDTQYF. J is TRBJ2-3 and V is TRBV12-3 or TRBV12-4. The CDR3 spans 13 residues.

This chain uses TRBV6-5 with TRBJ2-7; TCRdb outputs TRBD1, but without DNA this stays unchecked. Germline V gene lookup returns CDR1 MNHEY and CDR2 SVGAGI. CDR3 length: 13 residues. The CDR3 here is CASTRGQTYEQYF.

This chain joins TRBV24-1 and TRBJ2-1; TCRdb picks TRBD1, but there is no DNA to check that call. This CDR3 region has 11 residues. Germline V gives CDR1 KGHDR, CDR2 SFDVKD. The CDR3 loop reads CATLGQTRQFF.

The chain combines TRBV25-1 with TRBJ1-1; the TCRdb D gene call, TRBD1, has no DNA to confirm it. Germline-derived CDR1 and CDR2 are MGHDK and SYGVNS. The CDR3 consists of 14 residues. This CDR3 is CASRKTGVSTEAFF.

This chain links TRBV12-3 or TRBV12-4 with TRBJ2-5. This CDR3 is built from 14 residues. This CDR3 is CASSLYSQHGTQYF.

V usage is TRBV7-9 and J usage is TRBJ2-5; the TCRdb call, TRBD1, lacks DNA for checking. Germline V gene sequence: CDR1 SEHNR, CDR2 FQNEAQ (reference sequence). The CDR3 totals 16 residues. CDR3 sequence: CASSFYRGGGQETQYF.

V is TRBV11-2 and J is TRBJ2-2; the D gene TCRdb calls, TRBD2, cannot be checked with no DNA. This CDR3 has 14 residues. Germline CDR1 reads SGHAT; CDR2 reads FQNNGV. CDR3 region: CASSRAGETGELFF.

The chain is built from TRBV12-5 and TRBJ2-3; TCRdb's D call, TRBD2, is unchecked because there is no DNA. CDR3 length: 15 residues. Germline assignment: CDR1 LGHNT and CDR2 FRNRAP. This CDR3 is CASVAGAPNTDTQYF.

CDR3: CASSQESPGGAFF. The V and J genes are TRBV4-1 and TRBJ1-1; TCRdb proposes TRBD1, but this gene call is untestable without DNA. In germline, CDR1 is MGHRA, CDR2 YSYEKL. The CDR3 totals 13 residues.

This chain joins TRBV20-1 and TRBJ2-1; TCRdb proposes TRBD1, but this gene call is untestable without DNA. The CDR3 spans 16 residues. The germline V gene has CDR1 DFQATT and CDR2 SNEGSKA (reference sequence). This CDR3 reads CSATSPGTASTMREFF.

The V and J genes are TRBV30 and TRBJ2-7; the TCRdb call, TRBD2, lacks DNA for checking. This CDR3 has 15 residues. CDR1 is GTSNPN, CDR2 SVGIG, per germline (reference sequence). The CDR3 loop is CAWSVRLATTYEQYF.

The chain carries TRBV29-1 and TRBJ2-1. The CDR3 loop spans 12 amino acids. The germline V gene encodes CDR1 SQVTM and CDR2 ANQGSEA. The CDR3 is CSGSSFGNEQFF.

The V gene is TRBV25-1, the J gene TRBJ2-3; with no DNA, the TCRdb D assignment of TRBD1 cannot be verified. This CDR3 is 13 amino acids long. CDR1 and CDR2 (germline): MGHDK, SYGVNS. CDR3 region: CASSPGTGDTQYF.

The chain uses TRBV11-2 and TRBJ2-1; absent DNA, TCRdb's TRBD2 call cannot be checked. Germline values: CDR1 SGHAT, CDR2 FQNNGV. The CDR3 sequence is 15 residues long. Here the CDR3 reads CASRGVREAYNEQFF.

The chain couples TRBV5-5 to TRBJ2-1. The length of the CDR3 is 16 residues. Germline V lookup: CDR1 SGHKS, CDR2 YYEKEE (reference sequence). CDR3: CASSLSAGAAYNEQFF. Full variable domain (remainder filled in from reference TRBV5-5 and TRBJ2-1): DAGVTQSPTHLIKTRGQQVTLRCSPISGHKSVSWYQQVLGQGPQFIFQYYEKEERGRGNFPDRFSARQFPNYSSELNVNALLLGDSALYLCASSLSAGAAYNEQFFGPGTRLTVL.